The T cell receptor (beta chain) under discussion was sequenced for a study of spatial heterogeneity in lung cancer. Overall study results and limits: Ubiquitous expanded tumor TCRs were seen in blood more at resection than at follow-up.

Time point denoted: sample taken at primary tumor resection. Tumor, nontumor lung or frozen PBMC supplied whole RNA, sequenced without sorting. The cohort: some 73 early-stage, untreated non-small cell lung cancer patients. This clonotype was detected a few times. Its antigen is still unknown. TCR cDNA molecules each carried a unique molecular identifier. TCRdb re-called the 5' RACE reads through MiXCR, storing one row per CDR3 protein. This table has tens of thousands of distinct CDR3 sequences, about 12% appearing once. This TCR derives from a male donor with early-stage non-small cell lung cancer. Source: PBMCs, taken at surgery.

This CDR3 is CASSPFEVWALHF. CDR3 DNA: TGTGCCAGCAGTCCCTTCGAGGTCTGGGCCCTCCACTTT. The V gene is TRBV6-2 or TRBV6-3, the J gene TRBJ1-6, with no clear D. V was cut by 5 bases and J by 14 bases, with 16 bases left in between. CDR3 length: 13 amino acids. Looked up from germline, CDR1 is MNHEY and CDR2 is SVGEGT.